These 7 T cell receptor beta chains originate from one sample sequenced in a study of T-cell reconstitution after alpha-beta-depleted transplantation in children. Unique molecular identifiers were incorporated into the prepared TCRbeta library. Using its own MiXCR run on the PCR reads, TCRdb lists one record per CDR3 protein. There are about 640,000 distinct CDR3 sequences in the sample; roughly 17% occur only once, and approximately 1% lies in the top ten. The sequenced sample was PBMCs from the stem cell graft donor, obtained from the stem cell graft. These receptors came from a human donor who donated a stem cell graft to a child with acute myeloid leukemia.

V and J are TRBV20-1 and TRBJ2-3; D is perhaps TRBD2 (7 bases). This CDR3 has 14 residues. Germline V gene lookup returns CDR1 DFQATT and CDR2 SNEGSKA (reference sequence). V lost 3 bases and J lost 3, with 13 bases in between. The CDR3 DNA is TGCAGTGCTAGTAAGGGGGGGACGACAGATACGCAGTATTTT. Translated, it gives CSASKGGTTDTQYF.

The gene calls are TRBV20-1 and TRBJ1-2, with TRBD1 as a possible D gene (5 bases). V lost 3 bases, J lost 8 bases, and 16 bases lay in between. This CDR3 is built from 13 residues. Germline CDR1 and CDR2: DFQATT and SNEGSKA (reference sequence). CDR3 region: CSARGDSLIGYTF. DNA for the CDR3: TGCAGTGCTAGGGGTGACAGCTTAATCGGCTACACCTTC.

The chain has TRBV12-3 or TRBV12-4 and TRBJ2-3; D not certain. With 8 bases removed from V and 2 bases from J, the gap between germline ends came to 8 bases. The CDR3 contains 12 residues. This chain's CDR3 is CASGRTTDTQYF. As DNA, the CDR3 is TGTGCCAGCGGTAGGACCACAGATACGCAGTATTTT.

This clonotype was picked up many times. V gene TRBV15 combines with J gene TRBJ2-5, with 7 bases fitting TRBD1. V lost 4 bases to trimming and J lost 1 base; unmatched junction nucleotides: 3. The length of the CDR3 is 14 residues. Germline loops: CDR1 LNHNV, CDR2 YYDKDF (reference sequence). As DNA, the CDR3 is TGTGCCACCAGCACTCGGACAGGCCAAGAGACCCAGTACTTC. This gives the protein CATSTRTGQETQYF.

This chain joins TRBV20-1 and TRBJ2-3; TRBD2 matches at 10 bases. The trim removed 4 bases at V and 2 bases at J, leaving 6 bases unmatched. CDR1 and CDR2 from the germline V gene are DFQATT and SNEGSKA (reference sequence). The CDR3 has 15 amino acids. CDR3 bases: TGCAGTGCTAATCCTAGCGGGGGTTACACAGATACGCAGTATTTT. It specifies CSANPSGGYTDTQYF.

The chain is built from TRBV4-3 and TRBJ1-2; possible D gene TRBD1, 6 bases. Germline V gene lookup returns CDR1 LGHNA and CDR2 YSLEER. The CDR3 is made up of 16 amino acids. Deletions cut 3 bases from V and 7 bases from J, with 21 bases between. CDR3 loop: CASSHQQDRPGSGYTF. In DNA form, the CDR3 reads TGCGCCAGCAGCCACCAACAGGACAGACCAGGGAGTGGCTACACCTTC.

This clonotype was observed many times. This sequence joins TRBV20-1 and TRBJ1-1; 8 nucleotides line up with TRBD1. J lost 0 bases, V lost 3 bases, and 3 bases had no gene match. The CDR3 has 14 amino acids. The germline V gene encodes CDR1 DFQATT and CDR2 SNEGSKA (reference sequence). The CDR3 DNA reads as TGCAGTGCTAGGCCACAGGGGGTGAACACTGAAGCTTTCTTT. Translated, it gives CSARPQGVNTEAFF.